This T cell receptor (beta chain) stems from a study of T cell repertoires in cytomegalovirus infection. Study-level information: Newly reported HLA-C-restricted and thoroughly characterized HLA-B-restricted CMV epitopes were employed. Evidence of both CMV infection and a matching HLA type came from public TCR beta signatures.

TCRdb passed the reads through MiXCR, listing each CDR3 protein once. The repertoire consists of approximately 1,000,000 distinct CDR3 sequences, with approximately 31% occurring once and the leading ten covering around an eighth. General study findings and limits: Cumulative frequency of public TCR beta families picked out carriers of CMV plus the relevant HLA.

In the case of this clonotype: The antigen is not known.

The CDR3 has 17 amino acids. The germline V gene encodes CDR1 MNHEY and CDR2 SMNVEV (reference sequence). The V segment lost 2 bases and the J segment 2 bases; nucleotides outside the gene matches: 6. The rearrangement uses TRBV27 and TRBJ2-5, with 12 bases lining up with TRBD2. This TCR was sampled from a human donor in good health (CMV status not recorded). Some clones in this sample may be carry-over from other donors' samples. The material was cultured CD8+ T cells from PBMCs, obtained from culture after CMV antigen stimulation. The CDR3 is CASSLGLAGGLQETQYF. CDR3 nucleotides: TGTGCCAGCAGTTTAGGGCTAGCGGGGGGGCTTCAAGAGACCCAGTACTTC.